This entry lists 21 T cell receptor beta chains sequenced from one sample in a study of a mutant IDH1 vaccine in newly diagnosed glioma. The antigens for these receptors are not known. Libraries were prepared by immunoSEQ multiplex PCR; TCRdb keeps only in-frame clonotypes and omits some of them. This table has roughly 60,000 clones, approximately 85% appearing once. Time point described: week 23, last vaccination. What each vaccine dose contained was 300 ug of mutant IDH1 20-mer peptide, accompanied by topical imiquimod. The specimen comprised PBMCs, sampled from a glioma patient whose treatment included an IDH1 peptide vaccine. All receptors derive from a man aged 25 to 40 with glioma.

V gene TRBV19 combines with J gene TRBJ2-7; 8 positions match TRBD1. Germline V gene sequence: CDR1 LNHDA, CDR2 SQIVND (reference sequence). The CDR3 is 14 amino acids. V lost 3 bases, J lost 7 bases, and 8 bases stayed unmatched. The CDR3, as DNA: TGTGCCAGTAGTATTACTGGACAGGGAAGAGAGCAGTACTTC. It translates to CASSITGQGREQYF.

The V gene is TRBV7-9, the J gene TRBJ2-7; D call uncertain. CDR3 length: 12 residues. Germline-derived CDR1 and CDR2 are SEHNR and FQNEAQ (reference sequence). V was clipped by 4 bases and J by 4 bases, with 8 bases between them. This CDR3 is CASSSALYEQYF. The CDR3 DNA follows: TGTGCCAGCAGCTCGGCCTTATACGAGCAGTACTTC.

The rearrangement links TRBV2 to TRBJ2-7, with TRBD2 identical over 12 bases. The germline V gene encodes CDR1 SNHLY and CDR2 FYNNEI. The CDR3 is made up of 15 amino acids. J lost 4 bases, V lost 0 bases, and 1 base had no gene match. CDR3 DNA sequence: TGTGCCAGCAGTGAAGCGCTAGCGGGGGGGTACGAGCAGTACTTC. Residues: CASSEALAGGYEQYF.

J is TRBJ2-5 and V is TRBV2; tentatively, D is TRBD1 (6 bases). The last part of the DNA fits TRBJ2-7 better; the J call may be wrong. The CDR3 loop spans 16 amino acids. The germline V gene encodes CDR1 SNHLY and CDR2 FYNNEI. Here the CDR3 DNA reads TGTGCCAGTTACGGACAGCTATACTTCGGTCCCTACGAGCAGTACTTC. Amino acid sequence: CASYGQLYFGPYEQYF.

This chain links TRBV5-6 with TRBJ2-1; 11 bases are a match to TRBD2. Losses at the gene ends were 2 bases for V and 15 bases for J; bases not matched to a gene: 4. CDR1 and CDR2 from the germline V gene are SGHDT and YYEEEE. CDR3 length equals 12 residues. The CDR3 is CASSFSGGALFF. The CDR3, as DNA: TGTGCCAGCAGCTTTAGCGGGGGGGCTTTGTTCTTC.

This chain joins TRBV5-1 and TRBJ1-1, with D unclear. Trimming left V 4 bases short and J 2 bases short, with 21 bases between. Germline V gene data show CDR1 as SGHRS and CDR2 as YFSETQ. The CDR3 totals 17 residues. CDR3 bases: TGCGCCAGCAGCAAGGGTCCCCGCGGAGGGATTAACACTGAAGCTTTCTTT. Protein sequence: CASSKGPRGGINTEAFF.

V is TRBV11-2 and J is TRBJ1-1; weak D call: TRBD1 (6 bases). V dropped 5 bases and J dropped 0 bases, with 16 bases sitting between them. The CDR3 spans 16 residues. The germline CDR1 and CDR2 sequences are SGHAT and FQNNGV. The CDR3 here is CASSPGIRGLNTEAFF. In DNA, the CDR3 is TGTGCCAGCAGCCCCGGAATCAGGGGACTGAACACTGAAGCTTTCTTT.

This chain links TRBV6-1 with TRBJ1-5; 9 bases are shared with TRBD1. CDR3 length: 17 residues. The germline CDR1 and CDR2 sequences are MNHNS and SASEGT. After removal of 4 bases from V and 1 base from J, the junction contained 8 bases not matched to a gene. This CDR3 is CASSGTGAVLSNQPQHF. The CDR3 DNA sequence: TGTGCCAGCAGTGGGACAGGGGCAGTCCTAAGCAATCAGCCCCAGCATTTT.

The chain is built from TRBV27 and TRBJ2-1; 11 bases are shared with TRBD2. Unmatched junction bases numbered 7, after V lost 5 bases and J lost 13 bases. The CDR3 spans 13 residues. Germline values: CDR1 MNHEY, CDR2 SMNVEV (reference sequence). The CDR3 DNA reads as TGTGCCAGCAGTACTATAGCGGGGGGGCTCCAGTTCTTC. It encodes CASSTIAGGLQFF.

The J gene is TRBJ2-1, the V gene TRBV7-9, with TRBD1 matching over 7 bases. This CDR3 region has 14 residues. From germline, CDR1 is SEHNR and CDR2 FQNEAQ (reference sequence). The trim removed 2 bases at V and 7 bases at J, leaving 5 bases unmatched. CDR3 sequence: CASSLIDRANEQFF. CDR3 nucleotides: TGTGCCAGCAGCTTAATAGACAGGGCAAATGAGCAGTTCTTC.

This chain links TRBV14 with TRBJ2-5; tentatively, D is TRBD2 (6 bases). The DNA end lines up better with TRBJ2-7; the J call may be wrong. Germline CDR1 and CDR2: SGHDN and FVKESK. The CDR3 loop spans 15 amino acids. The DNA of the CDR3 is TGTGCCAGCAGCCGCCAGTTGGGGGGAACCTACGAGCAGTACTTC. Residues: CASSRQLGGTYEQYF.

The V and J genes are TRBV2 and TRBJ1-1, with 7 bases that match TRBD1. CDR1 is SNHLY and CDR2 is FYNNEI in the germline V gene. J lost 1 base, V lost 9 bases, and 8 bases had no gene match. There are 14 residues in the CDR3. CDR3 nucleotides: TGTGCCAGTGCCAAGGAGGGGGCGAACACTGAAGCTTTCTTT. Translating gives CASAKEGANTEAFF.

This clone occurred once. The CDR3 here is CASSFSLSPAGGYTF. The CDR3 coding sequence is TGTGCCAGCAGCTTCTCTCTATCACCCGCGGGTGGCTACACCTTC. The V call is TRBV5-4, the J call TRBJ1-2; D remains unclear. V dropped 2 bases and J dropped 7 bases, with 18 bases sitting between them. The CDR3 covers 15 residues. Looked up from germline, CDR1 is SGHNT and CDR2 is YYREEE (reference sequence).

This sequence joins TRBV6-6 and TRBJ2-1; D perhaps matches TRBD1 (5 bases). Germline lookup yields CDR1 MNHNY and CDR2 SVGAGI (reference sequence). This CDR3 is built from 15 residues. The V end was cut by 6 bases, the J end by 0 bases, with 12 bases between. CDR3 region: CASSPGQSSYNEQFF. The CDR3 DNA is TGTGCCAGCAGCCCAGGACAAAGCTCCTACAATGAGCAGTTCTTC.

This clone has a handful of counts. The chain couples TRBV2 to TRBJ1-2; D gene ambiguous. Germline V CDR1 and CDR2: SNHLY, FYNNEI. Trimming took off 7 bases at V and 7 bases at J, with 16 bases between the two ends. CDR3 size: 13 residues. The CDR3 DNA reads as TGTGCCAGCACCGGGGTCGAACAGACTGGCTACACCTTC. This gives the protein CASTGVEQTGYTF.

This clone showed up just once. The chain has TRBV15 and TRBJ2-4; TRBD1 aligns across 7 bases. Germline V lookup: CDR1 LNHNV, CDR2 YYDKDF (reference sequence). This CDR3 contains 15 residues. V lost 5 bases and J lost 0; bases outside the gene matches: 4. The CDR3 nucleotides are TGTGCCACCAGCCGGGACAGCCTAGCCAAAAACATTCAGTACTTC. Protein sequence: CATSRDSLAKNIQYF.

The rearrangement joins TRBV4-2 to TRBJ1-5, with 9 bases that match TRBD1. V gave up 5 bases and J gave up 5 bases; unmatched junction bases: 10. Germline-derived CDR1 and CDR2 are LGHNA and YNFKEQ. This CDR3 has 16 amino acids. The CDR3 DNA follows: TGTGCCAGCAGCTCCCCGGGACAGGGAGGGTATCAGCCCCAGCATTTT. Its translation: CASSSPGQGGYQPQHF.

This clone was picked up a small number of times. V and J are TRBV6-6 and TRBJ1-1; 7 nucleotides align to TRBD1. Germline CDR1 is MNHNY and CDR2 is SVGAGI (reference sequence). The CDR3 is 14 amino acids. The junction had 4 bases not matched to a gene; V was cut back by 5 bases and J by 1 base. The CDR3 nucleotides read TGTGCCAGCAGTACCGGGACAGCGAACACTGAAGCTTTCTTT. Amino acid sequence: CASSTGTANTEAFF.

This clone has only one observation. This rearrangement joins TRBV2 to TRBJ1-6; no clear D. This CDR3 has 14 amino acids. Germline V lookup: CDR1 SNHLY, CDR2 FYNNEI. Trimming took off 2 bases at V and 9 bases at J, with 11 bases between the two ends. The CDR3 loop reads CASSEYEEASPLHF. The CDR3 coding sequence is TGTGCCAGCAGTGAATATGAAGAGGCTTCACCCCTCCACTTT.

The chain is built from TRBV7-9 and TRBJ2-5; 12 nucleotides line up with TRBD2. The CDR3 has 17 residues. With V trimmed by 3 bases and J by 5 bases, 10 bases remained unmatched. The V gene's germline CDR1 is SEHNR and CDR2 FQNEAQ (reference sequence). In DNA, the CDR3 is TGTGCCAGCAGCTTGGAGGCTAGCGGGGGGGCTCGGGAGACCCAGTACTTC. Translating gives CASSLEASGGARETQYF.

This chain uses TRBV7-8 with TRBJ2-7; D is undetermined. CDR1 and CDR2 from the germline V gene are SGHVS and FQNEAQ. This CDR3 is 13 amino acids long. V gave up 0 bases and J gave up 3 bases, with 6 bases separating them. CDR3 loop: CASSLAKYYEQYF. CDR3 nucleotide sequence: TGTGCCAGCAGCTTAGCCAAGTACTACGAGCAGTACTTC.